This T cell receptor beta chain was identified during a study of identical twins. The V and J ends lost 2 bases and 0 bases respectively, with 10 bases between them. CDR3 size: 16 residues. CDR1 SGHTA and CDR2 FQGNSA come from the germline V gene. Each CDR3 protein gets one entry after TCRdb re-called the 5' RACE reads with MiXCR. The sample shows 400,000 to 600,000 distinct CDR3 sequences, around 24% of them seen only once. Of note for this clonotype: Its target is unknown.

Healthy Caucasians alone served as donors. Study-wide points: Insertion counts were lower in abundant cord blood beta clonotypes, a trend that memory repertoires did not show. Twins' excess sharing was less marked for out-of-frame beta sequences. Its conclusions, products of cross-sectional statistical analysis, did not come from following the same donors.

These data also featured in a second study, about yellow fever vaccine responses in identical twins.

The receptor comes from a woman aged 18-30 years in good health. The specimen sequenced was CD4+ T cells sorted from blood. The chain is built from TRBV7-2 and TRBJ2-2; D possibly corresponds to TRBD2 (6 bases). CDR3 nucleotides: TGTGCCAGCAGCTTACATTCTAGCGCGAACACCGGGGAGCTGTTTTTT. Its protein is CASSLHSSANTGELFF.